These 32 T cell receptor beta chains were sequenced from one sample in a study of T cell changes during pregnancy in multiple sclerosis. Method: immunoSEQ multiplex PCR; TCRdb's copy keeps in-frame clones and lacks some. The repertoire holds 55,000 to 75,000 clones, with 91% as singletons. Material: peripheral blood, obtained in the third trimester of pregnancy. The receptor source for this set is a female donor in good health, enrolled as a control in a pregnancy study.

The V and J genes are TRBV13 and TRBJ1-2, with D uncertain. Germline CDR1 PRHDT, CDR2 FYEKMQ (reference sequence). This CDR3 spans 13 amino acids. Trimming stripped 6 bases from V and 4 bases from J, with 12 bases between. CDR3 DNA: TGTGCCAGCAGTACCTACGGGTTCTATGGCTACACCTTC. It specifies CASSTYGFYGYTF.

The CDR3 DNA follows: TGTGCCAGCAGACAACCCGTCAAGCTCGGGACAGGGAACACCGGGGAGCTGTTTTTT. Its protein product is CASRQPVKLGTGNTGELFF. V and J are TRBV28 and TRBJ2-2; TRBD1 agrees at 8 bases. Germline assignment: CDR1 MDHEN and CDR2 SYDVKM. V lost 6 bases, J lost 1 base, and 16 bases stayed unmatched. This CDR3 region has 19 residues.

The rearrangement uses TRBV28 and TRBJ1-4, with D possibly TRBD1 on 5 matching bases. The V and J ends lost 6 bases and 4 bases respectively, with 18 bases between them. This CDR3 region has 16 residues. Per germline, CDR1 MDHEN and CDR2 SYDVKM. The CDR3 DNA sequence: TGTGCCAGCAGCCGAGAAGGGGCGATAGATAATGAAAAACTGTTTTTT. As protein: CASSREGAIDNEKLFF.

This clone appeared a single time. The gene calls are TRBV5-1 and TRBJ2-7; tentative D call: TRBD1 (6 bases). The CDR3 has 15 residues. Deletions cut 0 bases from V and 4 bases from J, with 14 bases between. CDR1 and CDR2 (germline): SGHRS, YFSETQ. The DNA for the CDR3 is TGCGCCAGCAGCTTGGATCCAGGGGCTGGTTACGAGCAGTACTTC. Amino acids: CASSLDPGAGYEQYF.

This CDR3 is CASSQGGGMNTEAFF. The CDR3, as DNA: TGTGCCAGCAGCCAGGGGGGGGGTATGAACACTGAAGCTTTCTTT. The rearrangement links TRBV4-2 to TRBJ1-1, with D possibly matching TRBD1 (5 bases). Trimming removed 3 bases from V and 0 bases from J, with 11 bases in between. The CDR3 covers 15 residues. From germline, CDR1 is LGHNA and CDR2 YNFKEQ.

The chain uses TRBV19 and TRBJ1-1, with 10 positions matching TRBD1. The germline CDR1 and CDR2 sequences are LNHDA and SQIVND (reference sequence). J lost 2 bases, V lost 5 bases, and 5 bases had no gene match. CDR3 length equals 15 residues. CDR3 amino acids: CASSSTGGVNTEAFF. The CDR3 bases are TGTGCCAGTAGTTCGACAGGGGGCGTCAACACTGAAGCTTTCTTT. The full variable domain, with the rest looked up from reference TRBV19 and TRBJ1-1, is DGGITQSPKYLFRKEGQNVTLSCEQNLNHDAMYWYRQDPGQGLRLIYYSQIVNDFQKGDIAEGYSVSREKKESFPLTVTSAQKNPTAFYLCASSSTGGVNTEAFFGQGTRLTVV.

The gene calls are TRBV5-6 and TRBJ1-4; D not resolved. The CDR3 sequence is 17 residues long. V lost 4 bases and J 4 bases, leaving 20 bases between the germline ends. Germline values: CDR1 SGHDT, CDR2 YYEEEE. CDR3 sequence reads: CASSTEGLKPYNEKLFF. The DNA of the CDR3 is TGTGCCAGCAGCACGGAGGGCCTGAAGCCATATAATGAAAAACTGTTTTTT.

This clone has more than one count but fewer than ten. This sequence joins TRBV29-1 and TRBJ1-1; no clear D gene. The CDR3 is 14 residues long. Germline-derived CDR1 and CDR2 are SQVTM and ANQGSEA. The V gene lost 4 bases and the J gene lost 0 bases, with 12 bases spanning the gap. The CDR3 protein is CSVVEAFMNTEAFF. DNA for the CDR3: TGCAGCGTTGTGGAGGCGTTCATGAACACTGAAGCTTTCTTT.

V and J are TRBV11-2 and TRBJ1-5, with D maybe TRBD1 (6 bases). Germline assignment: CDR1 SGHAT and CDR2 FQNNGV. The CDR3 runs to 16 residues. With 0 bases removed from V and 6 bases from J, the gap between germline ends came to 15 bases. The CDR3 region is CASSLEGGRATQPQHF. The CDR3 DNA is TGTGCCAGCAGCTTAGAGGGGGGGCGGGCAACTCAGCCCCAGCATTTT. The whole variable domain, remainder taken from reference TRBV11-2 and TRBJ1-5, is EAGVAQSPRYKIIEKRQSVAFWCNPISGHATLYWYQQILGQGPKLLIQFQNNGVVDDSQLPKDRFSAERLKGVDSTLKIQPAKLEDSAVYLCASSLEGGRATQPQHFGDGTRLSIL.

This chain joins TRBV7-9 and TRBJ2-7; TRBD1 aligns across 7 bases. Germline V gives CDR1 SEHNR, CDR2 FQNEAQ (reference sequence). This CDR3 is 17 amino acids long. Trimming at V came to 1 base and at J to 6 bases, leaving 15 bases not matched to a gene. The CDR3 reads CASSLVGSGRGRLEQYF. The CDR3 DNA is TGTGCCAGCAGCTTAGTGGGGTCAGGTAGGGGGCGCCTCGAGCAGTACTTC.

The chain joins TRBV5-1 to TRBJ1-1; D not certain. The CDR3 runs to 14 residues. The germline CDR1 and CDR2 sequences are SGHRS and YFSETQ. V gave up 7 bases and J gave up 4 bases, with 17 bases separating them. The CDR3 here is CASADGGAFTEAFF. Written as DNA, the CDR3 is TGCGCCAGCGCGGACGGAGGAGCGTTCACTGAAGCTTTCTTT. Full variable domain (remainder filled in from reference TRBV5-1 and TRBJ1-1): KAGVTQTPRYLIKTRGQQVTLSCSPISGHRSVSWYQQTPGQGLQFLFEYFSETQRNKGNFPGRFSGRQFSNSRSEMNVSTLELGDSALYLCASADGGAFTEAFFGQGTRLTVV.

The genes are TRBV23-1 and TRBJ2-2; TRBD1 matches 10 bases. TRBV23-1 is flagged as an ORF with uncertain function. After removal of 8 bases from V and 5 bases from J, the junction contained 11 bases not matched to a gene. The CDR3 length is 16 residues. The CDR3 sequence: CASRQGAREATGELFF. The DNA of the CDR3 is TGCGCCAGCCGACAGGGGGCTAGGGAAGCGACCGGGGAGCTGTTTTTT.

This clone came up a few times. V gene TRBV7-9 combines with J gene TRBJ1-1; weak D call: TRBD1 (5 bases). V lost 1 base, J lost 0 bases, and 12 bases lay in between. CDR3 size: 16 residues. Germline values: CDR1 SEHNR, CDR2 FQNEAQ (reference sequence). CDR3 DNA: TGTGCCAGCAGCTTAGGCCCGGGGGAAGTGAACACTGAAGCTTTCTTT. Amino acids: CASSLGPGEVNTEAFF. Full variable domain (remainder filled in from reference TRBV7-9 and TRBJ1-1): DTGVSQNPRHKITKRGQNVTFRCDPISEHNRLYWYRQTLGQGPEFLTYFQNEAQLEKSRLLSDRFSAERPKGSFSTLEIQRTEQGDSAMYLCASSLGPGEVNTEAFFGQGTRLTVV.

The chain employs TRBV9 and TRBJ1-2, with D possibly being TRBD1 (6 bases). Germline V lookup: CDR1 SGDLS, CDR2 YYNGEE. This CDR3 spans 17 amino acids. With 3 bases removed from V and 7 bases from J, the gap between germline ends came to 25 bases. The CDR3: CASSARPGTTGGAGYTF. The CDR3 DNA reads as TGTGCCAGCAGCGCCCGACCTGGGACAACGGGGGGGGCTGGCTACACCTTC. The full variable domain, with the rest looked up from reference TRBV9 and TRBJ1-2, is DSGVTQTPKHLITATGQRVTLRCSPRSGDLSVYWYQQSLDQGLQFLIQYYNGEERAKGNILERFSAQQFPDLHSELNLSSLELGDSALYFCASSARPGTTGGAGYTFGSGTRLTVV.

This sequence joins TRBV15 and TRBJ1-3, with D unclear. Germline V gene sequence: CDR1 LNHNV, CDR2 YYDKDF (reference sequence). The germline V and J ends were trimmed by 0 bases and 0 bases, with 6 bases remaining between them. This CDR3 is built from 15 residues. CDR3 coding DNA: TGTGCCACCAGCAGAGACAGATCCTCTGGAAACACCATATATTTT. Residues: CATSRDRSSGNTIYF.

This clone was seen a handful of times. J is TRBJ2-2 and V is TRBV5-1, with a possible D match to TRBD1 (5 bases). This CDR3 has 14 amino acids. Germline values: CDR1 SGHRS, CDR2 YFSETQ. Trimming removed 1 base from V and 7 bases from J, with 11 bases in between. In DNA form, the CDR3 reads TGCGCCAGCAGCTTGATACAGGCGGACGGGGAGCTGTTTTTT. This gives the protein CASSLIQADGELFF.

The gene calls are TRBV6-1 and TRBJ1-1; TRBD1 aligns across 12 bases. After removal of 6 bases from V and 6 bases from J, the junction contained 8 bases not matched to a gene. The germline V gene has CDR1 MNHNS and CDR2 SASEGT. The CDR3 loop spans 15 amino acids. For the CDR3, the DNA is TGTGCCAGCAGGCCGGGACAGGGGGCGCTGCCTGAAGCTTTCTTT. It encodes CASRPGQGALPEAFF.

The gene calls are TRBV11-2 and TRBJ1-2, with 8 bases that match TRBD1. V lost 4 bases and J lost 9; bases outside the gene matches: 7. The CDR3 is made up of 13 amino acids. Per the germline V gene, CDR1 is SGHAT and CDR2 is FQNNGV. The CDR3 region has the DNA TGTGCCAGCAGCTCACCGGGACAGGCAAGCTACACCTTC. Amino acids: CASSSPGQASYTF.

This chain links TRBV6-5 with TRBJ2-7; 9 bases are a match to TRBD1. Germline lookup yields CDR1 MNHEY and CDR2 SVGAGI. Germline trimming cut 2 bases from V and 6 bases from J; bases unmatched to any gene: 11. CDR3 length: 16 residues. This chain's CDR3 is CASSYEGYTGGGEQYF. The CDR3 nucleotides read TGTGCCAGCAGTTACGAGGGTTACACAGGGGGCGGCGAGCAGTACTTC.

The chain recombines TRBV18 with TRBJ1-2, with 12 nucleotides matching TRBD1. J gave up 8 bases and V 6 bases, and 16 bases lay outside the gene matches. This CDR3 contains 17 residues. The germline V gene has CDR1 KGHSH and CDR2 LQKENI. CDR3 loop: CASSLGQGAERTSGYTF. The CDR3 region has the DNA TGTGCCAGCTCCCTGGGACAGGGGGCCGAGAGAACATCGGGCTACACCTTC.

The chain joins TRBV5-4 to TRBJ2-7; 11 positions agree with TRBD2. The ends lost 5 bases at V and 7 bases at J; junction bases unmatched: 5. Germline V lookup: CDR1 SGHNT, CDR2 YYREEE (reference sequence). This CDR3 is built from 13 residues. CDR3 region: CASRLAGGQEQYF. The CDR3 DNA reads TGTGCCAGCAGGCTAGCGGGGGGACAGGAGCAGTACTTC.

The chain links TRBV28 to TRBJ2-1; D perhaps matches TRBD1 (5 bases). V gave up 2 bases and J gave up 5 bases, with 7 bases separating them. This CDR3 is built from 13 residues. CDR1 is MDHEN, CDR2 SYDVKM, per germline. CDR3 DNA: TGTGCCAGCAGTTTACGACAGAACAATGAGCAGTTCTTC. The encoded protein is CASSLRQNNEQFF.

This chain links TRBV5-1 with TRBJ2-5; a weak D match, TRBD2 (5 bases). Germline V gives CDR1 SGHRS, CDR2 YFSETQ. The V and J ends lost 2 bases and 4 bases respectively, with 9 bases between them. The CDR3 is 13 residues long. This CDR3 is CASSFPGGETQYF. The CDR3 DNA reads TGCGCCAGCAGCTTCCCAGGAGGAGAGACCCAGTACTTC.

This chain links TRBV14 with TRBJ1-2; 8 bases are a match to TRBD1. Unmatched junction bases numbered 5, after V lost 3 bases and J lost 2 bases. CDR1 and CDR2 (germline): SGHDN, FVKESK. This CDR3 is built from 15 residues. Here the CDR3 reads CASSQEDRGNYGYTF. CDR3 sequence (DNA): TGTGCCAGCAGCCAGGAAGACAGGGGCAACTATGGCTACACCTTC.

This chain joins TRBV5-1 and TRBJ2-1; TRBD2 matches 10 bases. This CDR3 is built from 15 residues. The germline CDR1 and CDR2 sequences are SGHRS and YFSETQ. Trimming took 5 bases from V and 3 from J; bases not matched to a gene: 5. The CDR3 is CASSYRLAGYNEQFF. CDR3 in DNA: TGCGCCAGCAGTTACCGACTAGCGGGCTACAATGAGCAGTTCTTC.

This sequence joins TRBV11-3 and TRBJ2-1, with D possibly TRBD1 on 6 matching bases. Trimming stripped 1 base from V and 7 bases from J, with 17 bases between. The CDR3 is made up of 16 amino acids. CDR1 is SGHNT and CDR2 is YENEEA in the germline V gene. The CDR3 region is CASSLAGVVGLNEQFF. The DNA of the CDR3 is TGTGCCAGCAGCTTAGCAGGGGTGGTTGGTCTGAATGAGCAGTTCTTC.

This chain uses TRBV7-9 with TRBJ1-6, with D possibly matching TRBD1 (6 bases). V lost 7 bases and J 6 bases, leaving 13 bases between the germline ends. This CDR3 is built from 14 residues. Germline CDR1 reads SEHNR; CDR2 reads FQNEAQ (reference sequence). The CDR3 DNA sequence: TGTGCCAGCACCCTAGGGGGGGTTAATTCACCCCTCCACTTT. Translated: CASTLGGVNSPLHF.

The V call is TRBV10-1, the J call TRBJ2-7; D may be TRBD2 (5 bases). Germline CDR1 WNHNN, CDR2 SYGVQD (reference sequence). V was trimmed by 4 bases and J by 7 bases, leaving 14 bases between them. This CDR3 contains 13 residues. The CDR3 bases are TGCGCCAGCAGTGCCTCCTTCCTAGCTGAGCAGTACTTC. Translating it yields CASSASFLAEQYF.

The V and J genes are TRBV9 and TRBJ1-2, with D maybe TRBD1 (6 bases). The germline V gene has CDR1 SGDLS and CDR2 YYNGEE. The CDR3 has 15 amino acids. V was cut by 0 bases and J by 4 bases, with 13 bases left in between. The CDR3 is CASSVESRTVYGYTF. CDR3 DNA: TGTGCCAGCAGCGTAGAAAGTAGGACAGTCTATGGCTACACCTTC. The full variable domain, rest sourced from reference TRBV9 and TRBJ1-2, is DSGVTQTPKHLITATGQRVTLRCSPRSGDLSVYWYQQSLDQGLQFLIQYYNGEERAKGNILERFSAQQFPDLHSELNLSSLELGDSALYFCASSVESRTVYGYTFGSGTRLTVV.

The chain employs TRBV7-2 and TRBJ2-3; the D gene is possibly TRBD2 (6 bases). The CDR3 contains 16 residues. Germline CDR1 reads SGHTA; CDR2 reads FQGNSA. The V gene lost 1 base and the J gene lost 2 bases, with 13 bases spanning the gap. The CDR3 here is CASSLGGGAPTDTQYF. CDR3 coding DNA: TGTGCCAGCAGCTTAGGGGGCGGGGCTCCCACAGATACGCAGTATTTT. Full variable domain (outside the CDR3, taken from reference TRBV7-2 and TRBJ2-3): GAGVSQSPSNKVTEKGKDVELRCDPISGHTALYWYRQSLGQGLEFLIYFQGNSAPDKSGLPSDRFSAERTGGSVSTLTIQRTQQEDSAVYLCASSLGGGAPTDTQYFGPGTRLTVL.

This clone was counted once. The chain links TRBV13 to TRBJ2-1, with TRBD2 identical over 7 bases. CDR1 and CDR2 from the germline V gene are PRHDT and FYEKMQ (reference sequence). This CDR3 spans 15 amino acids. The ends lost 7 bases at V and 5 bases at J; junction bases unmatched: 11. The CDR3 DNA follows: TGTGCCAGCACCCCCCGAGTCGGGGGGAACAATGAGCAGTTCTTC. As protein: CASTPRVGGNNEQFF.

The V call is TRBV21-1, the J call TRBJ2-7; TRBD2 is the table's D call, not checked against the DNA. TRBV21-1 is described as a pseudogene. There are 19 residues in the CDR3. CDR3 sequence: CASSLRSRAGVLWNHEQYF. The CDR3 region has the DNA TGTGCCAGCAGCCTCCGTTCGAGAGCGGGAGTACTGTGGAACCACGAGCAGTACTTC.